This TCR beta chain was sequenced in a study of T cells after yellow fever vaccination. Production of TCR cDNA was by 5'RACE template switching, which also added a universal primer site and UMIs. TCRdb recomputed calls from the 5' RACE reads with MiXCR, one row per CDR3 protein. The data hold some 670,000 distinct CDR3 sequences, with roughly an eighth observed a single time. Findings and caveats of the study: At 95% to 97% for CD4 and approximately 89% for CD8, most primary-vaccination clones showed up again after the booster. Peaking faster, on day 5 versus 15, the secondary response was nonetheless weaker.

The V gene lost 2 bases and the J gene lost 0 bases, with 11 bases spanning the gap. In germline, CDR1 is LGHNA, CDR2 YSLEER. The CDR3 consists of 16 residues. With regard to this clonotype: Its target is not known.

This clonotype was sampled from a man in his thirties or forties who received the YFV17D yellow fever vaccine. Sequenced material: PBMCs, taken on the day of the yellow fever booster vaccination. The chain has TRBV4-3 and TRBJ2-1, with a possible D match to TRBD2 (6 bases). DNA for the CDR3: TGCGCCAGCAGCCAATGGGCGGGAAGCTCCTACAATGAGCAGTTCTTC. This translates into CASSQWAGSSYNEQFF.